These 25 T cell receptor beta chains came from one sample sequenced in a study of shared clonotypes between healthy human individuals. TCRdb's copy holds only in-frame clones and misses some; the assay was immunoSEQ multiplex PCR. The sample carries roughly 1.4 million clones, 97% to 99% recorded once. Material: naive CD4+ T cells sorted from blood. Subset reported: CD45RA+ positively selected. The receptors were gathered from a man younger than 45 in good health.

The rearrangement joins TRBV19 to TRBJ2-6, with a tentative D call TRBD2 (5 bases). Trimming took off 1 base at V and 15 bases at J, with 7 bases between the two ends. The CDR3 is made up of 11 amino acids. Looked up from germline, CDR1 is LNHDA and CDR2 is SQIVND (reference sequence). CDR3 protein: CASSIARDLTF. CDR3 nucleotide sequence: TGTGCCAGTAGTATAGCTCGGGACCTGACTTTC. The full variable domain, its missing parts supplied by reference TRBV19 and TRBJ2-6, is DGGITQSPKYLFRKEGQNVTLSCEQNLNHDAMYWYRQDPGQGLRLIYYSQIVNDFQKGDIAEGYSVSREKKESFPLTVTSAQKNPTAFYLCASSIARDLTFGAGSRLTVL.

This rearrangement joins TRBV5-1 to TRBJ2-1; 11 nucleotides match TRBD1. CDR1 and CDR2 (germline): SGHRS, YFSETQ. Trimming took 4 bases from V and 2 from J; bases not matched to a gene: 5. This CDR3 has 16 residues. CDR3 residues: CASSLRDRGTYNEQFF. In DNA, the CDR3 is TGCGCCAGCAGCCTACGGGACAGGGGGACCTACAATGAGCAGTTCTTC.

J is TRBJ2-1 and V is TRBV9; D gene uncertain. Germline V gives CDR1 SGDLS, CDR2 YYNGEE. The V gene lost 2 bases and the J gene lost 1 base, with 13 bases spanning the gap. The CDR3 covers 16 residues. CDR3 in DNA: TGTGCCAGCAGCGTGAGTGTTTTCGGGTCCTACAATGAGCAGTTCTTC. Amino acid sequence: CASSVSVFGSYNEQFF.

This rearrangement joins TRBV4-1 to TRBJ2-7, with D possibly matching TRBD1 (6 bases). CDR3 size: 15 residues. With 0 bases removed from V and 3 bases from J, the gap between germline ends came to 12 bases. Germline CDR1 MGHRA, CDR2 YSYEKL. The CDR3 DNA follows: TGCGCCAGCAGCCAAGAAATCCGAGGGGGCTACGAGCAGTACTTC. This codes for CASSQEIRGGYEQYF.

The CDR3 loop reads CASSPGGGCPWEQYF. The CDR3 nucleotides are TGTGCCAGCAGCCCAGGGGGGGGGTGCCCTTGGGAGCAGTACTTC. The V and J genes are TRBV11-1 and TRBJ2-7; D tentatively fits TRBD1 or TRBD2 (7 bases each). This CDR3 is 15 amino acids long. CDR1 and CDR2 from the germline V gene are SGHAT and FQDESV (reference sequence). Trimming pared 5 bases from V and 7 bases from J, leaving 21 bases between.

This rearrangement joins TRBV9 to TRBJ2-1, with TRBD1 identical over 9 bases. Germline V gene data show CDR1 as SGDLS and CDR2 as YYNGEE. The CDR3 sequence is 14 residues long. The J segment lost 9 bases and the V segment lost 4 bases, leaving 8 bases of the junction unmatched. DNA for the CDR3: TGTGCCAGCAGCCTCGGGACAGGGAATACTGAGCAGTTCTTC. Protein: CASSLGTGNTEQFF.

As regards this clone: The sample contains more than one DNA sequence encoding this CDR3. This sequence joins TRBV11-3 and TRBJ2-1; D perhaps matches TRBD2 (6 bases). Between the trimmed V and J ends, which lost 5 bases and 4 bases, there was a span of 12 bases. The CDR3 covers 14 residues. The V gene's germline CDR1 is SGHNT and CDR2 YENEEA. CDR3 sequence (DNA): TGTGCCAGCAGCCTCTCGGGGGAGTACAATGAGCAGTTCTTC. Protein: CASSLSGEYNEQFF.

This chain links TRBV19 with TRBJ1-5; D gene unclear. The CDR3 length is 14 residues. V was trimmed by 1 base and J by 6 bases, leaving 10 bases between them. Germline-derived CDR1 and CDR2 are LNHDA and SQIVND (reference sequence). CDR3 sequence: CASSIVTGLQPQHF. CDR3 nucleotides: TGTGCCAGTAGTATAGTCACGGGTCTTCAGCCCCAGCATTTT.

The J gene is TRBJ2-1, the V gene TRBV28; unclear D gene. Germline CDR1 MDHEN, CDR2 SYDVKM. Trimming cost V 7 bases and J 1 base, with 17 bases left between them. CDR3 size: 16 residues. The CDR3 sequence is CASTPTTVSSYNEQFF. The DNA of the CDR3 is TGTGCCAGCACTCCAACGACGGTTAGTTCCTACAATGAGCAGTTCTTC.

The V and J genes are TRBV19 and TRBJ2-1; D unresolved. Trimming shortened V by 3 bases and J by 4 bases, and 7 bases separated the two germline ends. The CDR3 covers 13 residues. In germline, CDR1 is LNHDA, CDR2 SQIVND (reference sequence). The CDR3 nucleotides are TGTGCCAGTAGTATCGGCGCTTACAATGAGCAGTTCTTC. Its protein product is CASSIGAYNEQFF.

This rearrangement joins TRBV19 to TRBJ1-1, with D perhaps TRBD1 (6 bases). The CDR3 sequence is 16 residues long. CDR1 and CDR2 (germline): LNHDA, SQIVND (reference sequence). Trimming removed 0 bases at V and 1 base at J, with 12 bases between. The CDR3 bases are TGTGCCAGTAGTATAGAATCGCGCAGGGGGAACACTGAAGCTTTCTTT. Protein sequence: CASSIESRRGNTEAFF.

V is TRBV28 and J is TRBJ1-2; 7 bases agree with TRBD1. This CDR3 contains 14 residues. Trimming at V came to 6 bases and at J to 5 bases, leaving 9 bases not matched to a gene. In germline, CDR1 is MDHEN, CDR2 SYDVKM. The CDR3: CASSRTNRGYGYTF. CDR3 DNA: TGTGCCAGCAGCCGAACGAACAGGGGTTATGGCTACACCTTC.

The chain is built from TRBV7-6 and TRBJ1-5; D gene uncertain. V lost 1 base to trimming and J lost 3 bases, with 4 bases between them. The germline V gene encodes CDR1 SGHVS and CDR2 FNYEAQ. The CDR3 runs 13 residues. This CDR3 reads CASSLEDNQPQHF. CDR3 nucleotides: TGTGCCAGCAGCTTAGAAGACAATCAGCCCCAGCATTTT.

The CDR3 sequence: CASRRGEIGNTIYF. The CDR3 nucleotides are TGTGCCAGCAGGAGGGGGGAGATCGGAAACACCATATATTTT. The gene calls are TRBV6-5 and TRBJ1-3; tentatively, D is TRBD1 (6 bases). This CDR3 has 14 residues. Looked up from germline, CDR1 is MNHEY and CDR2 is SVGAGI. Trimming left V 6 bases short and J 4 bases short, with 13 bases between.

This clone has just a few counts. The sample carries other DNA sequences with the same CDR3. This chain connects TRBV28 to TRBJ2-2; D gene ambiguous. The CDR3 contains 13 residues. With 2 bases removed from V and 1 base from J, the gap between germline ends came to 2 bases. Germline CDR1 is MDHEN and CDR2 is SYDVKM. The CDR3 DNA is TGTGCCAGCAGTTTACTGAACACCGGGGAGCTGTTTTTT. This codes for CASSLLNTGELFF.

The chain recombines TRBV7-9 with TRBJ2-3; a weak D match, TRBD2 (5 bases). The CDR3 spans 14 residues. CDR1 is SEHNR, CDR2 FQNEAQ, per germline (reference sequence). V shed 4 bases and J shed 1 base, with 9 bases lying between them. CDR3 nucleotides: TGTGCCAGCAGCTCACGGACTGGCACAGATACGCAGTATTTT. It specifies CASSSRTGTDTQYF. Using reference TRBV7-9 and TRBJ2-3 for the parts outside the CDR3, the full variable domain is DTGVSQNPRHKITKRGQNVTFRCDPISEHNRLYWYRQTLGQGPEFLTYFQNEAQLEKSRLLSDRFSAERPKGSFSTLEIQRTEQGDSAMYLCASSSRTGTDTQYFGPGTRLTVL.

The chain is built from TRBV4-2 and TRBJ2-7; TRBD2 agrees at 11 bases. Per germline, CDR1 LGHNA and CDR2 YNFKEQ. V was clipped by 0 bases and J by 3 bases; unmatched bases: 4. CDR3 length: 16 residues. DNA for the CDR3: TGTGCCAGCAGCCAAGAAACGGGACTAGCGGTCTACGAGCAGTACTTC. Amino acid sequence: CASSQETGLAVYEQYF.

This rearrangement joins TRBV11-2 to TRBJ2-5; a weak D match, TRBD2 (5 bases). Trimming cost V 0 bases and J 11 bases, with 13 bases left between them. This CDR3 contains 13 residues. The germline gives CDR1 SGHAT, CDR2 FQNNGV. The CDR3: CASSLERVGDQYF. The DNA for the CDR3 is TGTGCCAGCAGCTTAGAGCGCGTCGGGGATCAGTACTTC.

This clone has just one count. The chain couples TRBV11-2 to TRBJ1-2; maybe TRBD1 (5 bases). Germline V gives CDR1 SGHAT, CDR2 FQNNGV. The CDR3 has 13 amino acids. The ends were cut back, 5 bases at V and 4 bases at J, with 11 bases in the middle. CDR3 protein: CASSQDSSYGYTF. CDR3 in DNA: TGTGCCAGCAGCCAAGACAGCAGCTATGGCTACACCTTC.

In its sample, this clone was seen once. This rearrangement joins TRBV12-5 to TRBJ2-6; 7 nucleotides line up with TRBD2. The CDR3 length is 15 residues. Looked up from germline, CDR1 is LGHNT and CDR2 is FRNRAP. The V and J ends lost 6 bases and 2 bases, in that order; junction bases with no gene match: 4. In DNA, the CDR3 is TGTGCTAGTGGCTGGGGGGGAACTGGGGCCAACGTCCTGACTTTC. Translating gives CASGWGGTGANVLTF.

The chain recombines TRBV5-1 with TRBJ2-5; 9 nucleotides match TRBD2. After removal of 5 bases from V and 7 bases from J, the junction contained 12 bases not matched to a gene. Looked up from germline, CDR1 is SGHRS and CDR2 is YFSETQ. This CDR3 comprises 15 residues. CDR3 coding DNA: TGCGCCAGCAGGACCGAAGCGGGACTAGCCGGGACCCAGTACTTC. Translation gives CASRTEAGLAGTQYF. The variable domain in full, with the rest retrieved from reference TRBV5-1 and TRBJ2-5, is KAGVTQTPRYLIKTRGQQVTLSCSPISGHRSVSWYQQTPGQGLQFLFEYFSETQRNKGNFPGRFSGRQFSNSRSEMNVSTLELGDSALYLCASRTEAGLAGTQYFGPGTRLLVL.

This sequence joins TRBV29-1 and TRBJ1-4; TRBD1 might be the D (5 bases). The V and J ends lost 0 bases and 14 bases respectively, with 16 bases between them. The CDR3 runs to 13 residues. Germline V gene sequence: CDR1 SQVTM, CDR2 ANQGSEA. The CDR3 spells CSVEDRGRLSLFF. CDR3 nucleotide sequence: TGCAGCGTTGAAGATCGGGGCAGGCTTAGTCTGTTTTTT.

The chain joins TRBV5-1 to TRBJ2-2; 9 positions agree with TRBD2. Unmatched junction bases numbered 3, after V lost 2 bases and J lost 1 base. The germline V gene encodes CDR1 SGHRS and CDR2 YFSETQ. CDR3 length equals 16 residues. This chain's CDR3 is CASSFLLAGNTGELFF. The CDR3 region has the DNA TGCGCCAGCAGCTTTCTACTAGCGGGGAACACCGGGGAGCTGTTTTTT.

This clone turned up a few times. The chain couples TRBV9 to TRBJ2-7; D call uncertain. CDR3 size: 14 residues. Per germline, CDR1 SGDLS and CDR2 YYNGEE. The V end lost 0 bases, the J end lost 4 bases, and 11 bases lay between the germline ends. CDR3 nucleotide sequence: TGTGCCAGCAGCGTAGACCCCGCCGGGTACGAGCAGTACTTC. Translated, it gives CASSVDPAGYEQYF.

V is TRBV6-5 and J is TRBJ1-2, with D tentatively TRBD1 (6 bases). V was cut by 0 bases and J by 5 bases, with 16 bases left in between. Germline values: CDR1 MNHEY, CDR2 SVGAGI. The CDR3 contains 16 residues. CDR3 sequence: CASSYSARGGIYGYTF. In DNA form, the CDR3 reads TGTGCCAGCAGTTACTCCGCCAGGGGTGGAATATATGGCTACACCTTC.